These 9 T cell receptor beta chains came from one sample sequenced in a study of blood T cell repertoires in COVID-19. Here immunoSEQ multiplex PCR was the method, and the copy in TCRdb shows in-frame clones only, minus some. The sample has around 160,000 clones; 85% to 90% are singletons. Material: peripheral blood. Every receptor here comes from a man in his late teens or twenties with COVID-19, enrolled during active disease.

The genes are TRBV6-2 or TRBV6-3 and TRBJ2-5; weak D call: TRBD2 (5 bases). Germline V CDR1 and CDR2: MNHEY, SVGEGT. CDR3 length: 13 residues. V lost 5 bases to trimming and J lost 2 bases, with 9 bases between them. For the CDR3, the DNA is TGTGCCAGCAGTAGCTCGGGGCAAGAGACCCAGTACTTC. Protein: CASSSSGQETQYF.

J is TRBJ2-7 and V is TRBV12-2; the D call TRBD2 from the table was never checked on the DNA. TRBV12-2 is a pseudogene. The CDR3 is made up of 17 amino acids. This chain's CDR3 is CASRLPTSGERYYEQYF. The CDR3 coding sequence is TGTGCAAGTCGCTTACCGACTAGCGGGGAGCGCTACTACGAGCAGTACTTC.

This chain uses TRBV4-2 with TRBJ2-7, with D maybe TRBD2 (6 bases). The CDR3 totals 19 residues. Trimming left V 1 base short and J 0 bases short, with 22 bases between. Germline-derived CDR1 and CDR2 are LGHNA and YNFKEQ. The CDR3 reads CASSQVPGTLPLASYEQYF. CDR3 nucleotides: TGTGCCAGCAGCCAAGTCCCCGGGACTCTTCCTCTAGCCTCCTACGAGCAGTACTTC.

V usage is TRBV5-4 and J usage is TRBJ1-2; 9 bases align to TRBD1. The CDR3 loop spans 16 amino acids. Unmatched junction bases numbered 13, after V lost 5 bases and J lost 5 bases. In germline, CDR1 is SGHNT, CDR2 YYREEE (reference sequence). CDR3 DNA: TGTGCCAGCAGACCGCGGGACAGGGAGCCTTTGTATGGCTACACCTTC. This gives the protein CASRPRDREPLYGYTF.

This sequence joins TRBV10-3 and TRBJ2-5; 9 nucleotides line up with TRBD1. The V and J ends lost 10 bases and 3 bases, in that order; junction bases with no gene match: 15. Germline CDR1 and CDR2: ENHRY and SYGVKD. The CDR3 totals 16 residues. CDR3 coding DNA: TGTGCCACACTTGAGCCGGGACAGGGTAAAAAAGAGACCCAGTACTTC. Amino acids: CATLEPGQGKKETQYF.

In its sample, this clone was seen once. The chain has TRBV30 and TRBJ2-7; maybe TRBD1 (6 bases). This CDR3 is built from 12 residues. The ends were cut back, 2 bases at V and 4 bases at J, with 9 bases in the middle. Germline CDR1 and CDR2: GTSNPN and SVGIG (reference sequence). The CDR3 bases are TGTGCCTGGAGTTGGACAGAGTACGAGCAGTACTTC. Residues: CAWSWTEYEQYF.

This clone was recorded a few times. In nucleotides, the CDR3 is TGTGCCAGTAGTCCTCTCCCCCGACTAGCGGGAGGTCCCACCTACGAGCAGTACTTC. Translation gives CASSPLPRLAGGPTYEQYF. This chain connects TRBV19 to TRBJ2-7, with TRBD2 matching 13 bases. The CDR3 contains 19 residues. The V gene end was trimmed by 5 bases and the J gene end by 2 bases; junction bases not matched to a gene: 15. Germline CDR1 LNHDA, CDR2 SQIVND (reference sequence).

This sequence joins TRBV18 and TRBJ1-5; 11 nucleotides match TRBD1. The CDR3 sequence is 15 residues long. Germline V lookup: CDR1 KGHSH, CDR2 LQKENI. The V and J ends lost 3 bases and 7 bases, in that order; junction bases with no gene match: 5. The CDR3 reads CASSPGQGARQPQHF. The CDR3 DNA reads TGTGCCAGCTCACCCGGACAGGGGGCCAGGCAGCCCCAGCATTTT. The full variable domain, completed using reference TRBV18 and TRBJ1-5, is NAGVMQNPRHLVRRRGQEARLRCSPMKGHSHVYWYRQLPEEGLKFMVYLQKENIIDESGMPKERFSAEFPKEGPSILRIQQVVRGDSAAYFCASSPGQGARQPQHFGDGTRLSIL.

The chain joins TRBV10-2 to TRBJ1-1; D is unresolved. Germline CDR1 is WSHSY and CDR2 is SAAADI. Trimming took off 2 bases at V and 4 bases at J, with 17 bases between the two ends. This CDR3 has 16 amino acids. The CDR3 DNA follows: TGCGCCAGCAGTGAGCCACCTGGAAGAGGGAGCACTGAAGCTTTCTTT. It yields the protein CASSEPPGRGSTEAFF.